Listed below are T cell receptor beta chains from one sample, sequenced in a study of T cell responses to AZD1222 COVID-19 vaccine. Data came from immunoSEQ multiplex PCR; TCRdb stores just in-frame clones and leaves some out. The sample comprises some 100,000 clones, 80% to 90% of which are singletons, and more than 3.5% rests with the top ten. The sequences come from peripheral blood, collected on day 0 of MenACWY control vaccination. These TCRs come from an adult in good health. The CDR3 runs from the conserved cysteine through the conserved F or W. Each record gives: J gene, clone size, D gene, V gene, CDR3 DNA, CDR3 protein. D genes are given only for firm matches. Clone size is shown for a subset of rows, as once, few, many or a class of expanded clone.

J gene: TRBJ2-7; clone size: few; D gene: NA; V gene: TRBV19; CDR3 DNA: TGTGCCAGTAGTATCGAAGCGGAGCTCTACGAGCAGTACTTC; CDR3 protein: CASSIEAELYEQYF
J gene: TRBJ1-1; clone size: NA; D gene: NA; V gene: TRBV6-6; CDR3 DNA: TGTGCCAGCAGTTACGCGACCCTGAACACTGAAGCTTTCTTT; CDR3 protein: CASSYATLNTEAFF
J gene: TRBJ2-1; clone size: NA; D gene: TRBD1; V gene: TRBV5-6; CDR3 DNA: TGTGCCAGCAGCTGGGGACAGGGGAATGAGCAGTTCTTC; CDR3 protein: CASSWGQGNEQFF
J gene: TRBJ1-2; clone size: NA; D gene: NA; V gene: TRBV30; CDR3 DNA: TGTGCCTGGAGCCCGACAGCTCCTTATGGCTACACCTTC; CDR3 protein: CAWSPTAPYGYTF
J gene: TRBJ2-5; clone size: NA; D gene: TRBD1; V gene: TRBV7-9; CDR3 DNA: TGTGCCAGCAGCTCGACAGGGGGTTGGCAAGAGACCCAGTACTTC; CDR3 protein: CASSSTGGWQETQYF
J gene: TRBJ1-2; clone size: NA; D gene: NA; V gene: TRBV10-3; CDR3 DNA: TGTGCCATCAGTGGGCAGGGGCGCTATGGCTACACCTTC; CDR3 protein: CAISGQGRYGYTF
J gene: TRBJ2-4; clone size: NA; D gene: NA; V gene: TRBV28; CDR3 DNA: TGTGCCAGCAGTTTGGGCGCATTGACCAAAAACATTCAGTACTTC; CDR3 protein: CASSLGALTKNIQYF
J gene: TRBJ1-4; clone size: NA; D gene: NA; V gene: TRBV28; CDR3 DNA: TGTGCCAGCGCTCCAGCAGGGAGAGATGAAAAACTGTTTTTT; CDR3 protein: CASAPAGRDEKLFF
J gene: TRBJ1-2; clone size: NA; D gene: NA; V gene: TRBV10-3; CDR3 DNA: TGTGCCATCAGTTTAGAGGGAGACTATGGCTACACCTTC; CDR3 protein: CAISLEGDYGYTF
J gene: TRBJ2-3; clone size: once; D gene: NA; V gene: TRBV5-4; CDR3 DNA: TGTGCCAGCAGCTTGCCCGGGGGTAGAACAGATACGCAGTATTTT; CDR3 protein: CASSLPGGRTDTQYF
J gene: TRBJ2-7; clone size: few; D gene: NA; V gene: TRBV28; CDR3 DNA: TGTGCCAGCAGTTTATTAGGGCCCGTATACGAGCAGTACTTC; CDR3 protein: CASSLLGPVYEQYF
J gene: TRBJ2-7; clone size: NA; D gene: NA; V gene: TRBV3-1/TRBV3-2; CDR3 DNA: TGTGCCAGCAGCCAAGATCTCAGTTCCCGCTACGAGCAGTACTTC; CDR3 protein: CASSQDLSSRYEQYF
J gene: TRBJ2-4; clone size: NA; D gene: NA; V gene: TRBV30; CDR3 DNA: TGTGCCTGGAGTGTAAAGGACCTAGCCAAAAACATTCAGTACTTC; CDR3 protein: CAWSVKDLAKNIQYF
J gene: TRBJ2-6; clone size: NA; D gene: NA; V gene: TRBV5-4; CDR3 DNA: TGTGCCAGCAGATCGGGCGGAGCTGGGGCCAACGTCCTGACTTTC; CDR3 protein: CASRSGGAGANVLTF
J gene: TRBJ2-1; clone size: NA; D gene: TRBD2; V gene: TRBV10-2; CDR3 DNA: TGCGCCAGCAGTGAAGGGAGGGGCGACTACAATGAGCAGTTCTTC; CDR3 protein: CASSEGRGDYNEQFF
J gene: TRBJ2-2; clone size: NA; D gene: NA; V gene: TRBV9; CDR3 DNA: TGTGCCAGCAGCGTAGGGGGGCCGGCCGGGGAGCTGTTTTTT; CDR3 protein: CASSVGGPAGELFF
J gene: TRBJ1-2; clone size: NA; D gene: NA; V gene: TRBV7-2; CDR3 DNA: TGTGCCAGCAGCTTAAACAGCCTTAACTATGGCTACACCTTC; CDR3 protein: CASSLNSLNYGYTF
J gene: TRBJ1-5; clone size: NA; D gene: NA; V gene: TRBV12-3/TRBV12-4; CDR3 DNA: TGTGCCAGCAGTTGGTGGGCCGGACAGCCCCAGCATTTT; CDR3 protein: CASSWWAGQPQHF
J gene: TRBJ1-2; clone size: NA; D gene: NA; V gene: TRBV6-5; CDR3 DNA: TGTGCCAGCAGTTACTCGAGGGGGAACGGCTACACCTTC; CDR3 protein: CASSYSRGNGYTF
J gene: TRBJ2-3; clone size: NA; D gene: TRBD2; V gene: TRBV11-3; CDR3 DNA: TGTGCCAGCAGCTTTGGGGAGGGCCGAAGCACAGATACGCAGTATTTT; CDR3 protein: CASSFGEGRSTDTQYF
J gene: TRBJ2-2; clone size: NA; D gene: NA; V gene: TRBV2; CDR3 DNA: TGTGCCAGCAGGCCCCCTGCTAGGCCGGGGGGGGAGCTGTTTTTT; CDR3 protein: CASRPPARPGGELFF
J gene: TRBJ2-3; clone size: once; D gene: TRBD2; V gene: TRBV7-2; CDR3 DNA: TGTGCCAGCAGCCTCGGGGGGGCCTCAGATACGCAGTATTTT; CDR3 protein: CASSLGGASDTQYF
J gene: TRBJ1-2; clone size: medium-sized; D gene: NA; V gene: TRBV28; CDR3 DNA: TGTGCCAGCAGCCCCGTAATCGGGCCTGGCTACACCTTC; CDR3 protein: CASSPVIGPGYTF
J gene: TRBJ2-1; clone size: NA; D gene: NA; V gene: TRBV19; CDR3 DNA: TGTGCCAGTAAAGGTCAGGGGATCTTCAATGAGCAGTTCTTC; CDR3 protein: CASKGQGIFNEQFF
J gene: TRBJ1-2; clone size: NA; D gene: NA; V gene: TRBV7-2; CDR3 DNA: TGTGCCAGCAGCTTAGTCGGGCAGGGCCATGGCTACACCTTC; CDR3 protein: CASSLVGQGHGYTF
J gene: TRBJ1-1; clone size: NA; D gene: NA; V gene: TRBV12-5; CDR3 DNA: TGTGCTAGTGGTTTGGCCTACTATCACACTGAAGCTTTCTTT; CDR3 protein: CASGLAYYHTEAFF
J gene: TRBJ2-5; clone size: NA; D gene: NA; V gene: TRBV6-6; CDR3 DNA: TGTGCCACCGGTCAACTCGGGGCCCAGTACTTC; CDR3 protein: CATGQLGAQYF
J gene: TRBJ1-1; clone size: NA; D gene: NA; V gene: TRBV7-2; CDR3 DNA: TGTGCCAGCAGCTTAGCCCAAGTGAACACTGAAGCTTTCTTT; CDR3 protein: CASSLAQVNTEAFF
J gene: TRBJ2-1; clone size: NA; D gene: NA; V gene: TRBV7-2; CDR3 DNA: TGTGCCAGCAGCGGAGGGGGGAATGAGCAGTTCTTC; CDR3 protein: CASSGGGNEQFF
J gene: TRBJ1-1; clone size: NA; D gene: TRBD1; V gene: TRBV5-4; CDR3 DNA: TGTGCCAGCAGCCCCCGACAGGGCCGCACTGAAGCTTTCTTT; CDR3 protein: CASSPRQGRTEAFF
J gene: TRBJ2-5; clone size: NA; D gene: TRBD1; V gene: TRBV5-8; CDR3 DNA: TGTGCCAGCAGCTTTCAGGGGGAAGAGACCCAGTACTTC; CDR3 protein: CASSFQGEETQYF
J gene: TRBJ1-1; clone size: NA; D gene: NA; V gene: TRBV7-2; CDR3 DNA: TGTGCCAGCAGGAGATCCCAGGGGATGAACACTGAAGCTTTCTTT; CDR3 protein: CASRRSQGMNTEAFF
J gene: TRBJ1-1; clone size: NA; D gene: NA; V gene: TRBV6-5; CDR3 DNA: TGTGCCAGCGCCGAGACAGTCGGGGCTTTCTTT; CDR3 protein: CASAETVGAFF